Below, 27 T cell receptor beta chains from the same sample are listed, as sequenced in a study of blood T cells in healthy people across ages. A second about 7 to 12 cycle PCR used barcoded and J-beta primers. TCRdb reprocessed the 5' RACE reads via MiXCR and lists one record per CDR3 protein. The table shows more than 1.4 million distinct CDR3 sequences, with roughly 40% occurring only once. The sample was blood. These receptors were taken from a woman aged 18-30 years in good health.

This clonotype has just a few counts. This chain uses TRBV20-1 with TRBJ2-7; TRBD2 aligns across 10 bases. Germline values: CDR1 DFQATT, CDR2 SNEGSKA (reference sequence). Trimming took 2 bases from V and 1 from J; bases not matched to a gene: 5. There are 15 residues in the CDR3. CDR3 sequence (DNA): TGCAGTGCTAGACCCGGGACTAGCGTATCCTACGAGCAGTACTTC. Translating it yields CSARPGTSVSYEQYF.

The chain links TRBV27 to TRBJ2-7; TRBD1 is a possible D gene (6 bases). The V gene's germline CDR1 is MNHEY and CDR2 SMNVEV (reference sequence). This CDR3 has 12 amino acids. Trimming cost V 5 bases and J 10 bases, with 15 bases left between them. The CDR3 bases are TGTGCCAGCAGTGGGGGCGTCGGCGAACAGTACTTC. Its translation is CASSGGVGEQYF.

Concerning this clonotype: Germline is not matched at one junction end, which may reflect a read error. V gene TRBV15 combines with J gene TRBJ2-7, with D tentatively TRBD2 (5 bases). The CDR3 extends over 15 amino acids. The germline V gene encodes CDR1 LNHNV and CDR2 YYDKDF (reference sequence). The CDR3 nucleotides read TGTGCCACCAGCCGAGAAGCGGAAGGATCCTACGAGCAGTACTTC. As protein: CATSREAEGSYEQYF. Full variable domain (missing parts from reference TRBV15 and TRBJ2-7): DAMVIQNPRYQVTQFGKPVTLSCSQTLNHNVMYWYQQKSSQAPKLLFHYYDKDFNNEADTPDNFQSRRPNTSFCFLDIRSPGLGDTAMYLCATSREAEGSYEQYFGPGTRLTVT.

The chain combines TRBV12-3 or TRBV12-4 with TRBJ1-1; weak D call: TRBD1 (5 bases). The CDR3 is 14 residues long. The V and J ends lost 5 bases and 4 bases respectively, with 14 bases between them. The CDR3, as DNA: TGTGCCAGCAGTCAGGGTTCAAGGTTCACTGAAGCTTTCTTT. This codes for CASSQGSRFTEAFF.

This clonotype occurred a few times. The rearrangement joins TRBV20-1 to TRBJ1-2, with D hard to call. CDR3 length: 11 residues. CDR1 is DFQATT, CDR2 SNEGSKA, per germline (reference sequence). CDR3 amino acids: CSLGGGDGYTF. CDR3 in DNA: TGCAGCCTAGGCGGAGGTGATGGCTACACCTTC.

This clonotype has more than one count but fewer than ten. The chain employs TRBV12-3 or TRBV12-4 and TRBJ2-2; TRBD1 aligns across 7 bases. The CDR3 runs to 15 residues. With 5 bases clipped from V and 4 bases from J, the junction kept 7 bases outside the gene matches. CDR3 amino acids: CASSGGYRGTGELFF. CDR3 nucleotides: TGTGCCAGCAGTGGCGGTTACAGGGGCACCGGGGAGCTGTTTTTT.

The chain combines TRBV15 with TRBJ2-5; a weak D match, TRBD2 (6 bases). CDR3 length: 15 amino acids. Germline V gene sequence: CDR1 LNHNV, CDR2 YYDKDF (reference sequence). Trimming removed 3 bases from V and 0 bases from J, with 11 bases in between. The CDR3 region has the DNA TGTGCCACCAGCAGGGCTAGCGCGAACCAAGAGACCCAGTACTTC. It yields the protein CATSRASANQETQYF.

DNA of the CDR3: TGTGCCAGCAGTGCGACAGGGATTAATTCACCCCTCCACTTT. Translation: CASSATGINSPLHF. J is TRBJ1-6 and V is TRBV12-3 or TRBV12-4; 7 nucleotides align to TRBD1. V was clipped by 5 bases and J by 6 bases; unmatched bases: 4. The CDR3 has 14 amino acids.

This clonotype was observed a few times. The CDR3 spells CASSRTDELFF. The CDR3 nucleotides read TGTGCCAGCAGCCGTACGGACGAGCTGTTTTTT. The V call is TRBV7-8, the J call TRBJ2-2; no firm D call. The germline V gene encodes CDR1 SGHVS and CDR2 FQNEAQ. This CDR3 comprises 11 residues. V was shortened by 5 bases and J by 11 bases, with 9 bases between the two germline ends.

This clonotype was found a few times. The V and J genes are TRBV21-1 and TRBJ1-2; TRBD1 was called by the table and not checked on the DNA. TRBV21-1 is flagged as a pseudogene. The CDR3 is made up of 13 amino acids. The CDR3 sequence is CASRTGQVYGYTF. CDR3 bases: TGTGCCAGCAGGACTGGACAGGTCTATGGCTACACCTTC.

This clonotype has a handful of counts. The V and J genes are TRBV12-3 or TRBV12-4 and TRBJ1-5; 7 bases map to TRBD1. Trimming removed 8 bases from V and 1 base from J; junction bases left unmatched: 5. CDR3 length equals 14 residues. The CDR3 sequence is CASGGQFSNQPQHF. The CDR3 region has the DNA TGTGCCAGCGGGGGACAGTTCAGCAATCAGCCCCAGCATTTT.

In this sample, this clonotype turned up a few times. The V and J genes are TRBV20-1 and TRBJ2-5; D unclear. Trimming removed 6 bases from V and 11 bases from J, with 28 bases in between. The CDR3 loop spans 15 amino acids. Germline CDR1 DFQATT, CDR2 SNEGSKA (reference sequence). The CDR3 region is CSATVLGRSYNEQYF. DNA for the CDR3: TGCAGTGCCACGGTACTGGGTAGGTCCTACAATGAGCAGTACTTC.

This clonotype has only a few counts. This chain joins TRBV12-3 or TRBV12-4 and TRBJ2-1; the match to TRBD2 covers 11 bases. After removal of 4 bases from V and 8 bases from J, the junction contained 7 bases not matched to a gene. The CDR3 length is 15 residues. For the CDR3, the DNA is TGTGCCAGCAGTTCGGGACTAGCGGTGATGGATGAGCAGTTCTTC. Translated: CASSSGLAVMDEQFF.

The chain recombines TRBV2 with TRBJ2-5; TRBD1 matches at 9 bases. Germline trimming cut 1 base from V and 5 bases from J; bases unmatched to any gene: 8. This CDR3 is built from 16 residues. Per germline, CDR1 SNHLY and CDR2 FYNNEI. CDR3 nucleotide sequence: TGTGCCAGCAGTGAAGAGGGACAGGGATCTTGGGAGACCCAGTACTTC. Amino acids: CASSEEGQGSWETQYF. Looking up the rest from reference TRBV2 and TRBJ2-5 gives the full variable domain: EPEVTQTPSHQVTQMGQEVILRCVPISNHLYFYWYRQILGQKVEFLVSFYNNEISEKSEIFDDQFSVERPDGSNFTLKIRSTKLEDSAMYFCASSEEGQGSWETQYFGPGTRLLVL.

This clonotype was observed a handful of times. The V call is TRBV29-1, the J call TRBJ1-2; D is perhaps TRBD1 (6 bases). The CDR3 is 14 amino acids. Germline V CDR1 and CDR2: SQVTM, ANQGSEA. V lost 5 bases and J 6 bases, leaving 19 bases between the germline ends. CDR3 coding DNA: TGCAGCGTTCCCAGGGAGGGGGGGAGAGATGGCTACACCTTC. Translating gives CSVPREGGRDGYTF.

This clonotype was seen more than once but under ten times. This chain connects TRBV5-4 to TRBJ2-4; TRBD2 is a possible D gene (6 bases). Germline CDR1 SGHNT, CDR2 YYREEE (reference sequence). V was pared by 4 bases and J by 2 bases, with 16 bases between. The CDR3 sequence is 16 residues long. The CDR3: CASSRAGGATKNIQYF. CDR3 nucleotide sequence: TGTGCCAGCAGCCGAGCAGGCGGGGCGACCAAAAACATTCAGTACTTC. Full variable domain (remainder filled in from reference TRBV5-4 and TRBJ2-4): ETGVTQSPTHLIKTRGQQVTLRCSSQSGHNTVSWYQQALGQGPQFIFQYYREEENGRGNFPPRFSGLQFPNYSSELNVNALELDDSALYLCASSRAGGATKNIQYFGAGTRLSVL.

This clonotype was recorded once. This chain connects TRBV7-2 to TRBJ1-2, with D unresolved. Germline CDR1 reads SGHTA; CDR2 reads FQGNSA. This CDR3 is built from 15 residues. Trimming removed 11 bases at V and 3 bases at J, with 22 bases between. Written as DNA, the CDR3 is TGTGCCTGCAACCCATTAGCGGGGTTGGACTATGGCTACACCTTC. Translating it yields CACNPLAGLDYGYTF.

The chain has TRBV20-1 and TRBJ2-3; the D gene is possibly TRBD2 (5 bases). The ends were cut back, 5 bases at V and 8 bases at J, with 8 bases in the middle. This CDR3 comprises 10 residues. Germline V gives CDR1 DFQATT, CDR2 SNEGSKA (reference sequence). In nucleotides, the CDR3 is TGCAGTGCTGGGCTAGCTACGCAGTATTTT. The encoded protein is CSAGLATQYF.

This clonotype was counted only a few times. The chain's CDR3 is CASTPGLALSTSTDTQYF. The CDR3 coding sequence is TGTGCCAGCACCCCGGGACTAGCGCTATCGACATCCACAGATACGCAGTATTTT. This chain joins TRBV6-1 and TRBJ2-3, with 10 bases fitting TRBD2. The V gene's germline CDR1 is MNHNS and CDR2 SASEGT. CDR3 length equals 18 residues. Germline trimming cut 7 bases from V and 2 bases from J; bases unmatched to any gene: 15.

This clonotype was seen more than once but under ten times. J is TRBJ2-2 and V is TRBV6-5; no definite D call. CDR1 and CDR2 from the germline V gene are MNHEY and SVGAGI. CDR3 length: 18 residues. The V gene lost 0 bases and the J gene lost 1 base, with 15 bases spanning the gap. CDR3 amino acids: CASSYSLGAAGNTGELFF. For the CDR3, the DNA is TGTGCCAGCAGTTACTCTCTAGGAGCAGCCGGGAACACCGGGGAGCTGTTTTTT.

Of note for this clonotype: One junction end disagrees with the germline gene, perhaps due to a read error. This chain joins TRBV6-2 or TRBV6-3 and TRBJ2-1; perhaps TRBD1 as D (6 bases). The DNA end favors TRBJ2-7, so the J call may be wrong. CDR1 MNHEY and CDR2 SVGEGT come from the germline V gene. The CDR3 is 12 amino acids. The chain's CDR3 is CDSTDRTYEQYF. In DNA form, the CDR3 reads TGTGACAGCACCGACAGGACCTACGAGCAGTACTTC.

The genes are TRBV14 and TRBJ2-1, with D unclear. V lost 4 bases and J 15 bases, leaving 13 bases between the germline ends. The CDR3 contains 11 residues. From germline, CDR1 is SGHDN and CDR2 FVKESK. CDR3 region: CASSPRPRLFF. The CDR3, as DNA: TGTGCCAGCAGCCCCAGGCCTCGGTTGTTCTTC. Complete variable domain (other parts from reference TRBV14 and TRBJ2-1): EAGVTQFPSHSVIEKGQTVTLRCDPISGHDNLYWYRRVMGKEIKFLLHFVKESKQDESGMPNNRFLAERTGGTYSTLKVQPAELEDSGVYFCASSPRPRLFFGPGTRLTVL.

This clonotype was detected only a few times. V gene TRBV27 combines with J gene TRBJ2-7, with a possible D match to TRBD1 (5 bases). The CDR3 totals 13 residues. Deletions cut 7 bases from V and 1 base from J, with 11 bases between. Germline V lookup: CDR1 MNHEY, CDR2 SMNVEV (reference sequence). The CDR3 protein is CASKGLGSYEQYF. In DNA, the CDR3 is TGTGCCAGCAAGGGGCTAGGGTCCTACGAGCAGTACTTC.

The table lists this clonotype with a few counts. The gene calls are TRBV4-2 and TRBJ2-3; 8 positions agree with TRBD2. From germline, CDR1 is LGHNA and CDR2 YNFKEQ. The CDR3 extends over 17 amino acids. V lost 0 bases, J lost 8 bases, and 13 bases stayed unmatched. DNA for the CDR3: TGTGCCAGCAGCCAAGATCAGGAGCGGGGGACGATGGGTACGCAGTATTTT. As protein: CASSQDQERGTMGTQYF.

CDR3 nucleotides: TGTGCCAGCAGCTTGGCACATAAGGCAGATACGCAGTATTTT. Its translation is CASSLAHKADTQYF. The chain combines TRBV5-6 with TRBJ2-3; D call uncertain. The germline gives CDR1 SGHDT, CDR2 YYEEEE. The CDR3 has 14 amino acids. V lost 0 bases to trimming and J lost 4 bases, with 9 bases between them.

This sequence joins TRBV6-6 and TRBJ2-5, with a possible D match to TRBD1 (5 bases). V lost 4 bases and J 11 bases, leaving 23 bases between the germline ends. The CDR3 is 15 residues long. Per the germline V gene, CDR1 is MNHNY and CDR2 is SVGAGI (reference sequence). The CDR3 protein is CASSLGLNNNLEQYF. Written as DNA, the CDR3 is TGTGCCAGCAGTTTGGGGCTAAATAACAACCTTGAGCAGTACTTC.

The V call is TRBV10-3, the J call TRBJ1-1; TRBD1 matches at 7 bases. CDR1 is ENHRY and CDR2 is SYGVKD in the germline V gene. The junction had 4 bases not matched to a gene; V was cut back by 6 bases and J by 3 bases. This CDR3 is built from 13 residues. Written as DNA, the CDR3 is TGTGCCATCAGACCAGACAGGGACACTGAAGCTTTCTTT. This sequence encodes CAIRPDRDTEAFF.